The source of this TCR beta chain is a study of identifying expanded T cells in peripheral blood. Whole-study findings and limits: Over around two and four weeks, about 15 and 19 clones changed, versus 1.2 between replicates.

Note on this clone: Its antigen is currently unknown.

Collection occurred without any documented infections or immune events in donors. Sequencing used immunoSEQ multiplex PCR; TCRdb keeps in-frame clones, though not all of them. Of around 47,000 clones listed, approximately 86% are singletons. The sequence derives from a person aged 18 to 75 in good health. Material for sequencing was blood.

This CDR3 is CASSQSRSYNEQFF. As DNA, the CDR3 is TGCGCCAGCAGTCAATCTCGGTCCTACAATGAGCAGTTCTTC. This sequence joins TRBV23-1 and TRBJ2-1; D is uncertain. TRBV23-1 is an ORF; its function is uncertain. This CDR3 region has 14 residues. The V gene lost 0 bases and the J gene lost 1 base, with 4 bases spanning the gap.